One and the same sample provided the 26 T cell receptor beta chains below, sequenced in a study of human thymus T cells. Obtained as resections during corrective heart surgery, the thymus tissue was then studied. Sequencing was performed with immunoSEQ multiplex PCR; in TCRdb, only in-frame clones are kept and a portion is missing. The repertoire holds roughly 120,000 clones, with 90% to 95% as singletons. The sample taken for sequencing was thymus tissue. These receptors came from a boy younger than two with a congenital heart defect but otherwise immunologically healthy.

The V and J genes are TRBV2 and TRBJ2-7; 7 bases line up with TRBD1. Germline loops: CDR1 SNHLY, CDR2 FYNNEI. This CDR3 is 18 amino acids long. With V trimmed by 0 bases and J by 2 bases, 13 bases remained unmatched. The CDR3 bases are TGTGCCAGCAGTGAAGCGCTAAGACAGGGCATACCGCCCTACGAGCAGTACTTC. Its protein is CASSEALRQGIPPYEQYF.

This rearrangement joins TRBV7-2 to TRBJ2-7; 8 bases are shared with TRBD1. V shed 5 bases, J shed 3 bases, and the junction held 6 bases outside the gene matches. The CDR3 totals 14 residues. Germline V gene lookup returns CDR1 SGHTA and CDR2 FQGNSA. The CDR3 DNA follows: TGTGCCAGCAGCCCGCGGGACAGGTACTACGAGCAGTACTTC. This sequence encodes CASSPRDRYYEQYF.

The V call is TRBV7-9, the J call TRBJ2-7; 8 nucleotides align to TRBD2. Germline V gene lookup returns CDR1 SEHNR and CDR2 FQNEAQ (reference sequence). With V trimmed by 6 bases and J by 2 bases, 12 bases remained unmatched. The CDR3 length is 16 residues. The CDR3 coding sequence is TGTGCCAGCAGTTCGCCGGGAGGGGACGTGCCCTACGAGCAGTACTTC. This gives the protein CASSSPGGDVPYEQYF.

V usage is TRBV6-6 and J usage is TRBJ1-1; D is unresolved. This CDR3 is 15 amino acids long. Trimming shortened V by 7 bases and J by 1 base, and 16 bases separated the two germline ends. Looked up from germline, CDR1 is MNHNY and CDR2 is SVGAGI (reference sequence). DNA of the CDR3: TGTGCCAGCACCCCCCGGGAGACCAGGAACACTGAAGCTTTCTTT. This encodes CASTPRETRNTEAFF.

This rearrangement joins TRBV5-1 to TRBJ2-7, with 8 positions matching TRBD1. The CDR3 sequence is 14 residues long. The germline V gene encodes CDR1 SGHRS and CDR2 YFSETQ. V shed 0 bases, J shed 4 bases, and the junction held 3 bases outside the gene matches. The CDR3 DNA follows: TGCGCCAGCAGCTTGGTCCAGGGGGCGTACGAGCAGTACTTC. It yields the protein CASSLVQGAYEQYF.

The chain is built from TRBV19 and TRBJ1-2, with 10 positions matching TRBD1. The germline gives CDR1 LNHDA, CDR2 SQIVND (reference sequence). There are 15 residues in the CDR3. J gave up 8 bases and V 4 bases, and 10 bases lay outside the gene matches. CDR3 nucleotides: TGTGCCAGTAGTAACAAAATCGGGACAGGGGAAGGCTACACCTTC. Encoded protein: CASSNKIGTGEGYTF.

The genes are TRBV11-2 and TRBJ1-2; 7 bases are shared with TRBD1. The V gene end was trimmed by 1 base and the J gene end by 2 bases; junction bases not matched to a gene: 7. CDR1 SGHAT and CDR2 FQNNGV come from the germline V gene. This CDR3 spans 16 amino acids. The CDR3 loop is CASSLGGGGPNYGYTF. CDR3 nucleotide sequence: TGTGCCAGCAGCTTAGGCGGAGGGGGCCCGAACTATGGCTACACCTTC.

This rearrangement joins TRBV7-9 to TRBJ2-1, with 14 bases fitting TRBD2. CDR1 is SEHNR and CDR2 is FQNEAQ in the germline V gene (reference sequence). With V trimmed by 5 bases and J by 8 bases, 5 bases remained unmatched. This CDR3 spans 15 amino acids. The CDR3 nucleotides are TGTGCCAGCAGCCCGACTAGCGGGGGGGTTGATGAGCAGTTCTTC. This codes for CASSPTSGGVDEQFF.

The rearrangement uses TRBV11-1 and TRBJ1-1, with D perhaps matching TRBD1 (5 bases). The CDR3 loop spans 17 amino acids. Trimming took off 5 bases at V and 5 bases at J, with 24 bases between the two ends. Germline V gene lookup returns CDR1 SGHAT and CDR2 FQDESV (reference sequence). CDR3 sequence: CASSLQRHRREETEAFF. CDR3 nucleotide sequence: TGTGCCAGCAGCCTACAGAGGCACAGGAGGGAGGAGACTGAAGCTTTCTTT.

In DNA form, the CDR3 reads TGCGCCAGCAGCGCGCGGGGACTAGCGGGGGGGCTGGCCACAGATACGCAGTATTTT. It specifies CASSARGLAGGLATDTQYF. This rearrangement joins TRBV4-1 to TRBJ2-3, with 16 positions matching TRBD2. The CDR3 covers 19 residues. The germline V gene encodes CDR1 MGHRA and CDR2 YSYEKL. V lost 5 bases, J lost 2 bases, and 10 bases stayed unmatched.

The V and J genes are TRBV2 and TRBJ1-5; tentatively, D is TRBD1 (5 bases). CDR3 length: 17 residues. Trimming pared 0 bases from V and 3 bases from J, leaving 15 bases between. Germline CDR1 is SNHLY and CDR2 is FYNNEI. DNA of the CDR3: TGTGCCAGCAGTGAAGCGAGAGGGGAAAGGGACAATCAGCCCCAGCATTTT. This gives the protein CASSEARGERDNQPQHF.

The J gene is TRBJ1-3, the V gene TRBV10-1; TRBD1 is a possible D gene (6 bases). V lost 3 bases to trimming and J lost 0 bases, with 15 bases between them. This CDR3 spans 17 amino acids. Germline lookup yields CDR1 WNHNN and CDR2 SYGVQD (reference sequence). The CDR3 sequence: CASSDPQTGSSGNTIYF. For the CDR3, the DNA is TGCGCCAGCAGTGACCCCCAGACAGGTTCCTCTGGAAACACCATATATTTT.

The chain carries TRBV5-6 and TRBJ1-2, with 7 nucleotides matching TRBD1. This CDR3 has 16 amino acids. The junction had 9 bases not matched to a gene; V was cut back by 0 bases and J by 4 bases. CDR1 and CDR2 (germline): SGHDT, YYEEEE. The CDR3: CASSLDGGGWSYGYTF. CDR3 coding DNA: TGTGCCAGCAGCTTGGATGGAGGGGGCTGGAGCTATGGCTACACCTTC.

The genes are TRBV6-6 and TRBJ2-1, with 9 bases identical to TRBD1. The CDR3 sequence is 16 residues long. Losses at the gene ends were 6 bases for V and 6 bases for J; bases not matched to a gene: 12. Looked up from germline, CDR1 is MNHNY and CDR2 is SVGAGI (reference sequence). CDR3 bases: TGTGCCAGCAGCCCTTGCGAGGACAGGGGCCGCAATGAGCAGTTCTTC. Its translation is CASSPCEDRGRNEQFF.

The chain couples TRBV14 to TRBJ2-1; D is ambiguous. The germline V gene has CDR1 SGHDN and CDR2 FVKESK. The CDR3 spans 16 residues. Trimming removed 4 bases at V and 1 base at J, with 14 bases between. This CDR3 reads CASSRRAFASYNEQFF. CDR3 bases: TGTGCCAGCAGCCGACGGGCCTTTGCATCCTACAATGAGCAGTTCTTC.

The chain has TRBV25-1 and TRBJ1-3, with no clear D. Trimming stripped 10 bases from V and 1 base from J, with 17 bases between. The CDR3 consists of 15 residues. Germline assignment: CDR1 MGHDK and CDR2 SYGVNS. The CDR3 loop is CATSTARGSGNTIYF. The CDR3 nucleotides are TGTGCCACCTCTACGGCACGGGGTTCTGGAAACACCATATATTTT.

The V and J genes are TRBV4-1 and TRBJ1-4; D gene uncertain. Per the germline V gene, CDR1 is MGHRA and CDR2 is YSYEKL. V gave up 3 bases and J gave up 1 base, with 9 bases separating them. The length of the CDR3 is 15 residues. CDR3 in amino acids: CASSHKSGTNEKLFF. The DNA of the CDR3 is TGCGCCAGCAGCCACAAAAGCGGAACTAATGAAAAACTGTTTTTT.

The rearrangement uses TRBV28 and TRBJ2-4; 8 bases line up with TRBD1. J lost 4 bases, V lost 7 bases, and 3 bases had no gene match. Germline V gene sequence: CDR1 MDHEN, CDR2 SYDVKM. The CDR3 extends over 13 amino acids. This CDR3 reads CASIRGPKNIQYF. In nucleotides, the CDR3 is TGTGCCAGCATCAGGGGGCCTAAAAACATTCAGTACTTC.

The CDR3 sequence: CASSQAGHEQYF. As DNA, the CDR3 is TGCGCCAGCAGCCAAGCGGGTCACGAGCAGTACTTC. The chain joins TRBV4-1 to TRBJ2-7; D ambiguous. Trimming stripped 1 base from V and 5 bases from J, with 6 bases between. CDR3 length: 12 residues. The germline gives CDR1 MGHRA, CDR2 YSYEKL.

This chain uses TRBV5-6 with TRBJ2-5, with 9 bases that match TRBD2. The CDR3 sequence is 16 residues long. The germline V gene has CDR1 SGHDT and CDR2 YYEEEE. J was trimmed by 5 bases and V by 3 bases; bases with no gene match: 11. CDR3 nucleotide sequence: TGTGCCAGCAGCTATCTCCGGCGGGGGGGCCGGGAGACCCAGTACTTC. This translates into CASSYLRRGGRETQYF.

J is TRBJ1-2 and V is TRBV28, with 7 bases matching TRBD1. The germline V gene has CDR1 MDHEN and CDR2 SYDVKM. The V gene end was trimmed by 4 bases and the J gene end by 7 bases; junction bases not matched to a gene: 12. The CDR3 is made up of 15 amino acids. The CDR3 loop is CASSSSGQEVSGYTF. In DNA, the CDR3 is TGTGCCAGCAGTTCAAGCGGACAGGAGGTTAGTGGCTACACCTTC.

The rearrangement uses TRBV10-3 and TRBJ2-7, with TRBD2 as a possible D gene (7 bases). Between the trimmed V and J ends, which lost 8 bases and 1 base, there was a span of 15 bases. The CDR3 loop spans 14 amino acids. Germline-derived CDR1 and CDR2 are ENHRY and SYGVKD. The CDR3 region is CAIGGASESYEQYF. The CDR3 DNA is TGTGCCATCGGGGGGGCCTCTGAATCCTACGAGCAGTACTTC.

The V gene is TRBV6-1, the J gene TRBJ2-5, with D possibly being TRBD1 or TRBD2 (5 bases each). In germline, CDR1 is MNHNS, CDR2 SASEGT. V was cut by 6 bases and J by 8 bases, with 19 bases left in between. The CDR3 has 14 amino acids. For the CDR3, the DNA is TGTGCCAGCAGCGTACCGGGACCAGTAGGAACCCAGTACTTC. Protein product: CASSVPGPVGTQYF.

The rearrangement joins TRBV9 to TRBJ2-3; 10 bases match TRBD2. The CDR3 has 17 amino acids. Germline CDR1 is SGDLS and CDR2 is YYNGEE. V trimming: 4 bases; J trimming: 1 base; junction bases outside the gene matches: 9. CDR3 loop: CASSPQERGGGTDTQYF. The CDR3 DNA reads TGTGCCAGCAGCCCTCAGGAGCGGGGGGGTGGCACAGATACGCAGTATTTT.

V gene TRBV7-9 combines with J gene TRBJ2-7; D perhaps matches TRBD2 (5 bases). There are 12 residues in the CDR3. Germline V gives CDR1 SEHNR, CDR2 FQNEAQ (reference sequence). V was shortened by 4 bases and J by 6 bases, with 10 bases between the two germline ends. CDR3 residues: CASSSAGLEQYF. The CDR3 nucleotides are TGTGCCAGCAGCTCTGCCGGACTCGAGCAGTACTTC.

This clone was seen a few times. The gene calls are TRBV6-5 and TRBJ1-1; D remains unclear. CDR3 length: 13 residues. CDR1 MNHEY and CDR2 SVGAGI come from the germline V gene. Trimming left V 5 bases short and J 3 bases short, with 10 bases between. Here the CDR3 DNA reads TGTGCCAGCAGTCCTTCGGAGGACACTGAAGCTTTCTTT. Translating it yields CASSPSEDTEAFF.